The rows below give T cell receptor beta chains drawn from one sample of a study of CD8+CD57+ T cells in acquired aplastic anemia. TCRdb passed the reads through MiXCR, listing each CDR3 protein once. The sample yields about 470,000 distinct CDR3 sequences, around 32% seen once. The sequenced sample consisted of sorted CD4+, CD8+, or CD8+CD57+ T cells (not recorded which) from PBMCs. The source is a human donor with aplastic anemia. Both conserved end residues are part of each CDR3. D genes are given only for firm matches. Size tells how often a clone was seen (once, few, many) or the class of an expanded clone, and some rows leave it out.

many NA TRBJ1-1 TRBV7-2 CASSKRQVNTEAFF TGTGCCAGCAGCAAAAGACAGGTGAACACTGAAGCTTTCTTT
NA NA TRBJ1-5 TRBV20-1 CSAEQGRGNQPQHF TGCAGTGCTGAACAGGGTAGGGGCAATCAGCCCCAGCATTTT
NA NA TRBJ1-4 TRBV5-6 CASSLGTGEKLFF TGTGCCAGCAGCTTGGGGACCGGGGAAAAACTGTTTTTT
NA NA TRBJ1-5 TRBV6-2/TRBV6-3 CASRGGRRQPQHF TGTGCCAGCAGGGGAGGTCGGCGCCAGCCCCAGCATTTT
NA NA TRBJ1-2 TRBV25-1 CASSDPGAYGYTF TGTGCCAGCAGTGACCCAGGGGCGTATGGCTACACCTTC
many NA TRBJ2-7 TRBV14 CASSQDLWEQYF TGTGCCAGCAGCCAAGATTTGTGGGAGCAGTACTTC
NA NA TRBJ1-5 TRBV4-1 CPSSPRGPNSNQPQHF TGTCCCAGCAGCCCCCGGGGCCCGAATAGCAATCAGCCCCAGCATTTT
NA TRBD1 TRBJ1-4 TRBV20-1 CSAVDTNRGVAEKLFF TGCAGTGCTGTCGACACTAACAGGGGGGTTGCGGAAAAACTGTTTTTT
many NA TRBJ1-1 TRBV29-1 CSVVREEAFF TGCAGCGTTGTTAGAGAGGAAGCTTTCTTT
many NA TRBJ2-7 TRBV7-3 CASSLSPAGQSMDEQYF TGTGCCAGCAGCTTATCGCCGGCGGGACAGAGTATGGACGAGCAGTACTTC
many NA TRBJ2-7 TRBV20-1 CSARGGTVTYEQYF TGCAGTGCTAGGGGCGGGACTGTTACCTACGAGCAGTACTTC
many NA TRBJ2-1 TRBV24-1 CATSPAGYNEQFF TGTGCCACCAGTCCCGCGGGTTACAATGAGCAGTTCTTC
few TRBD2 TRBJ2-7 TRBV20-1 CRATRVAGGHEQYF TGCCGTGCTACCCGAGTCGCGGGGGGCCACGAGCAGTACTTC
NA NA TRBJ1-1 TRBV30 CAWSVSVKNTEAFF TGTGCCTGGAGTGTATCAGTTAAGAACACTGAAGCTTTCTTT
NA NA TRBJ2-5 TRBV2 CASKASGGEETQYF TGTGCCAGCAAAGCTTCGGGGGGCGAGGAGACCCAGTACTTC
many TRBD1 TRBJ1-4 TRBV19 CASSGTAGREKLFF TGTGCCAGTTCGGGGACAGCCGGGAGGGAAAAACTGTTTTTT
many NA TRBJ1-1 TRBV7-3 CASSLESNTEAFF TGTGCCAGCAGCTTAGAGTCGAACACTGAAGCTTTCTTT
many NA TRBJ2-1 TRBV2 CASIKAWRNSNEQFF TGTGCCAGCATTAAGGCTTGGAGGAATAGTAATGAGCAGTTCTTC
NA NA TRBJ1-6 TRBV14 CASSPRDTYNSPLHF TGTGCCAGCAGCCCCCGGGACACATATAATTCACCCCTCCACTTT
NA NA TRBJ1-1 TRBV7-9 CASSLESHRTGRTFF TGTGCCAGCAGCTTAGAATCCCACCGGACGGGGCGGACTTTCTTT
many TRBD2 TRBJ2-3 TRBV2 CASSTSGGATDTQYF TGTGCCAGCAGCACTAGCGGGGGGGCCACAGATACGCAGTATTTT
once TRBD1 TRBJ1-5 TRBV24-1 CATRLRDSNQPQHF TGTGCCACGAGGTTGAGGGACAGTAATCAGCCCCAGCATTTT
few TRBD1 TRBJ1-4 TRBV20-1 CSARQGAREKLFF TGCAGTGCACGACAGGGGGCGCGTGAAAAACTGTTTTTT
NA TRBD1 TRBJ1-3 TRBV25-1 CASSLGQVRSGNTIYF TGTGCCAGCAGTCTGGGACAGGTCCGCTCTGGAAACACCATATATTTT
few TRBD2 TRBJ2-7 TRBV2 CASSGKRGASYEQYF TGTGCCAGCAGTGGAAAGCGGGGGGCTTCCTACGAGCAGTACTTC
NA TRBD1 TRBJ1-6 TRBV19 CSSTGAINSPLHF TGCTCTAGCACAGGGGCGATAAATTCACCCCTCCACTTT
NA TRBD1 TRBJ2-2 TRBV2 CASIWGTDLNTGELFF TGTGCCAGCATATGGGGGACAGACTTGAACACCGGGGAGCTGTTTTTT
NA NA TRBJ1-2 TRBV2 CASSFRAGENYGYTF TGTGCCAGCAGTTTTAGGGCAGGGGAAAACTATGGCTACACCTTC
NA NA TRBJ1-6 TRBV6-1 CASRFLGTPNSPPHF TGTGCCAGCAGATTTTTGGGGACACCGAATTCACCCCCCCACTTT
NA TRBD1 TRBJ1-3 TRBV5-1 CASSLTPRTGAGNTIYF TGCGCCAGCAGCTTGACCCCCAGGACAGGAGCCGGAAACACCATATATTTT
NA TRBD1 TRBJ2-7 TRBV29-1 CSQSTGGYEQYF TGCAGCCAGTCGACAGGGGGATACGAGCAGTACTTC
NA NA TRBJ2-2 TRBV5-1 CASSMSPTELFF TGCGCCAGCAGCATGTCCCCTACCGAGCTGTTTTTT
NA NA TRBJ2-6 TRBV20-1 CSATGATGANVLTF TGCAGTGCTACGGGGGCTACTGGGGCCAACGTCCTGACTTTC
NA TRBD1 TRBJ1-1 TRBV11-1 CASSFAGTGGLGNTEAFF TGTGCCAGCAGCTTCGCGGGGACAGGGGGCTTGGGGAACACTGAAGCTTTCTTT
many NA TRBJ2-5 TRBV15 CATSRGSRQETQYF TGTGCCACCAGCAGAGGGTCGAGACAAGAGACCCAGTACTTC
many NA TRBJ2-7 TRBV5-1 CASSLGGSFEQYF TGCGCCAGCAGCTTGGGAGGCTCTTTCGAGCAGTACTTC
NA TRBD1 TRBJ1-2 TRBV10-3 CAISDRQGGAGYTF TGTGCCATCAGTGACCGCCAGGGGGGCGCTGGCTACACCTTC
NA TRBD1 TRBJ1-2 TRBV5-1 CASSLFSGQAHGYTF TGCGCCAGCAGCTTGTTCTCGGGACAGGCCCATGGCTACACCTTC
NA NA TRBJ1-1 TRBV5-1 CASSLVAGPNTEAFF TGCGCCAGCAGCTTGGTTGCAGGGCCGAACACTGAAGCTTTCTTT
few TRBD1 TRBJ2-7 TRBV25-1 CASSQWGDRFGGGSYEQYF TGTGCCAGCAGCCAATGGGGGGACAGGTTCGGAGGAGGTTCCTACGAGCAGTACTTC
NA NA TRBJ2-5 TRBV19 CASSDYPTGRETQYF TGTGCCAGTAGTGACTACCCTACCGGGAGAGAGACCCAGTACTTC